A selection of T cell receptor beta chains follows, all from one sample in a study of identifying expanded T cells in peripheral blood. Assay: immunoSEQ multiplex PCR; the TCRdb copy retains only in-frame clones and omits some. The top ten hold about 20% of the sample, which has about 81,000 clones, roughly 84% seen once. The sample was blood. Every receptor here comes from a person aged 18-70 years in good health. Each CDR3 is given with its conserved first and last residue. The D gene is left open where the match is weak. Only part of the rows carry a size: once, few, many, or a class if the clone is expanded.

d_call: TRBD1; j_call: TRBJ2-7; v_call: TRBV4-2; clone_size: .; cdr3_nt: TGTGCCAGCAGCGCCCGGGACAGCTCCTCCTACGAGCAGTACTTC; cdr3_aa: CASSARDSSSYEQYF
d_call: .; j_call: TRBJ2-7; v_call: TRBV9; clone_size: .; cdr3_nt: TGTGCCAGCAGCATCTCCTACGAGCAGTACTTC; cdr3_aa: CASSISYEQYF
d_call: TRBD1; j_call: TRBJ2-3; v_call: TRBV5-5; clone_size: .; cdr3_nt: TGTGCCAGCAGCCCGCCCGGGACAGGGGGTACAGATACGCAGTATTTT; cdr3_aa: CASSPPGTGGTDTQYF
d_call: .; j_call: TRBJ1-3; v_call: TRBV10-3; clone_size: .; cdr3_nt: TGTGCCATCAGTGAAACAGGTTTTTCCTCTGGAAACACCATATATTTT; cdr3_aa: CAISETGFSSGNTIYF
d_call: .; j_call: TRBJ2-7; v_call: TRBV7-3; clone_size: .; cdr3_nt: TGTGCCAGCAGCTTATGGAGACAACCTCCCTACGAGCAGTACTTC; cdr3_aa: CASSLWRQPPYEQYF
d_call: .; j_call: TRBJ2-5; v_call: TRBV27; clone_size: .; cdr3_nt: TGTGCCAGCAGTTTACGAGGGGAGACCCAGTACTTC; cdr3_aa: CASSLRGETQYF
d_call: TRBD2; j_call: TRBJ2-5; v_call: TRBV7-2; clone_size: few; cdr3_nt: TGTGCCAGCAGCGTGACGGGACTAGCGACCGAGACCCAGTACTTC; cdr3_aa: CASSVTGLATETQYF
d_call: .; j_call: TRBJ2-7; v_call: TRBV11-3; clone_size: .; cdr3_nt: TGTGCCAGCAGCTTCACAGGGCGCGAGCAGTACTTC; cdr3_aa: CASSFTGREQYF
d_call: .; j_call: TRBJ1-5; v_call: TRBV18; clone_size: .; cdr3_nt: TGTGCCAGCTCACCGGTTCCAGGGACGGGCCCTTCCCAGCATTTT; cdr3_aa: CASSPVPGTGPSQHF
d_call: .; j_call: TRBJ1-2; v_call: TRBV5-4; clone_size: .; cdr3_nt: TGTGCCAGCAGCTTGGGGCCGGACAGTGGAACTGGCTACACCTTC; cdr3_aa: CASSLGPDSGTGYTF
d_call: TRBD2; j_call: TRBJ2-5; v_call: TRBV29-1; clone_size: .; cdr3_nt: TGCAGCGTGGAGACTAGCGGGGCTCAAGAGACCCAGTACTTC; cdr3_aa: CSVETSGAQETQYF
d_call: .; j_call: TRBJ1-1; v_call: TRBV6-6; clone_size: .; cdr3_nt: TGTGCCAGCAGTTATGGCAGGGGCCGTCCCGAAGCTTTCTTT; cdr3_aa: CASSYGRGRPEAFF
d_call: .; j_call: TRBJ2-5; v_call: TRBV4-1; clone_size: .; cdr3_nt: TGCGCCAGCAGCCAAGAGCGCAGGGGACAAGAGACCCAGTACTTC; cdr3_aa: CASSQERRGQETQYF
d_call: .; j_call: TRBJ1-3; v_call: TRBV5-6; clone_size: .; cdr3_nt: TGTGCCAGCAGCTTACGAGAAGGAGGGAACACCATATATTTT; cdr3_aa: CASSLREGGNTIYF
d_call: .; j_call: TRBJ2-3; v_call: TRBV28; clone_size: .; cdr3_nt: TGTGCCAGCAGTCCCCTTGTTGTGGAGGGCACAGATACGCAGTATTTT; cdr3_aa: CASSPLVVEGTDTQYF
d_call: .; j_call: TRBJ2-5; v_call: TRBV2; clone_size: .; cdr3_nt: TGTGCCACTACAACGTCGGCGGGTATAGGAGGAGAAGAGACCCAGTACTTC; cdr3_aa: CATTTSAGIGGEETQYF
d_call: .; j_call: TRBJ1-5; v_call: TRBV7-6; clone_size: .; cdr3_nt: TGTGCCAGCAGCCGGGGCCCAGACTGGGATCAGCCCCAGCATTTT; cdr3_aa: CASSRGPDWDQPQHF
d_call: .; j_call: TRBJ2-2; v_call: TRBV7-2; clone_size: .; cdr3_nt: TGTGCCAGCAGCTTAGGGGGAGCGGAGTTCTACACCGGGGAGCTGTTTTTT; cdr3_aa: CASSLGGAEFYTGELFF
d_call: .; j_call: TRBJ1-5; v_call: TRBV7-2; clone_size: .; cdr3_nt: TGTGCCAGCAGCTTATCGTCTGACAGCCTCAATCAGCCCCAGCATTTT; cdr3_aa: CASSLSSDSLNQPQHF
d_call: .; j_call: TRBJ1-1; v_call: TRBV4-2; clone_size: few; cdr3_nt: TGTGCCAGCAGCCAAGGTTATCTTAGCACTGAAGCTTTCTTT; cdr3_aa: CASSQGYLSTEAFF
d_call: TRBD1; j_call: TRBJ2-7; v_call: TRBV28; clone_size: .; cdr3_nt: TGTGCCAGCCGGACAGGGAGCTCCTACGAGCAGTACTTC; cdr3_aa: CASRTGSSYEQYF
d_call: TRBD2; j_call: TRBJ2-5; v_call: TRBV6-6; clone_size: .; cdr3_nt: TGTGCCAGCACCCAGCCGGGACTAGCATATGAGACCCAGTACTTC; cdr3_aa: CASTQPGLAYETQYF
d_call: .; j_call: TRBJ1-5; v_call: TRBV19; clone_size: .; cdr3_nt: TGTGCCAGTAGTGCCCGGACCGATTATAGCAATCAGCCCCAGCATTTT; cdr3_aa: CASSARTDYSNQPQHF
d_call: TRBD1; j_call: TRBJ1-2; v_call: TRBV10-3; clone_size: .; cdr3_nt: TGTGCCATCAGTGTTCTCGGGACAGGGGGCGCTTATGGCTACACCTTC; cdr3_aa: CAISVLGTGGAYGYTF
d_call: TRBD1; j_call: TRBJ1-2; v_call: TRBV11-2; clone_size: .; cdr3_nt: TGTGCCAGCAGCAGGGACAGGGGCTTTTATGGCTACACCTTC; cdr3_aa: CASSRDRGFYGYTF
d_call: .; j_call: TRBJ1-3; v_call: TRBV6-1; clone_size: few; cdr3_nt: TGTGCCAGCAGTGAAGCTTCGGGAGGGGGAGGAAACACCATATATTTT; cdr3_aa: CASSEASGGGGNTIYF
d_call: TRBD1; j_call: TRBJ2-1; v_call: TRBV5-6; clone_size: .; cdr3_nt: TGTGCCAGCAGCTTGCCGGGACAGGGGCGCAATGAGCAGTTCTTC; cdr3_aa: CASSLPGQGRNEQFF
d_call: .; j_call: TRBJ1-2; v_call: TRBV18; clone_size: many; cdr3_nt: TGTGCCAGCTCACGAATGGACATAAACTATGGCTACACCTTC; cdr3_aa: CASSRMDINYGYTF
d_call: .; j_call: TRBJ2-5; v_call: TRBV19; clone_size: .; cdr3_nt: TGTGCCAGTAGTATAGGAGGAGGTCGGGAGACCCAGTACTTC; cdr3_aa: CASSIGGGRETQYF
d_call: .; j_call: TRBJ2-5; v_call: TRBV10-3; clone_size: few; cdr3_nt: TGTGCCATCAGCTTAGGACAGCAAGAGACCCAGTACTTC; cdr3_aa: CAISLGQQETQYF
d_call: .; j_call: TRBJ1-5; v_call: TRBV2; clone_size: .; cdr3_nt: TGTGCCAGCAATCAGGAAAGCAATCAGCCCCAGCATTTT; cdr3_aa: CASNQESNQPQHF
d_call: .; j_call: TRBJ2-7; v_call: TRBV6-1; clone_size: once; cdr3_nt: TGTGCCAGCAGTGAAGTGGACACAGGGTTTCGCTCCGAGCAGTACTTC; cdr3_aa: CASSEVDTGFRSEQYF
d_call: .; j_call: TRBJ2-7; v_call: TRBV28; clone_size: .; cdr3_nt: TGTGCCAGCAGCCAGAATCGGGGGCGGCTACAGGAGCAGTACTTC; cdr3_aa: CASSQNRGRLQEQYF
d_call: .; j_call: TRBJ2-2; v_call: TRBV7-2; clone_size: .; cdr3_nt: TGTGCCAGCAGCTTCCTCGGGGGCACCGGGGAGCTGTTTTTT; cdr3_aa: CASSFLGGTGELFF
d_call: TRBD1; j_call: TRBJ1-5; v_call: TRBV19; clone_size: .; cdr3_nt: TGTGCCAGTAGGCCTTCAACAGGGGACTATCAGCCCCAGCATTTT; cdr3_aa: CASRPSTGDYQPQHF
d_call: TRBD2; j_call: TRBJ2-1; v_call: TRBV27; clone_size: .; cdr3_nt: TGTGCCAGCAGTTTATCGAGCAGCGGGAGTGGCAATGAGCAGTTCTTC; cdr3_aa: CASSLSSSGSGNEQFF
d_call: .; j_call: TRBJ2-7; v_call: TRBV15; clone_size: .; cdr3_nt: TGTGCCACCAGCAGGACTCAATCCTACGAGCAGTACTTC; cdr3_aa: CATSRTQSYEQYF
d_call: .; j_call: TRBJ1-1; v_call: TRBV7-2; clone_size: .; cdr3_nt: TGTGCCAGCAGCTTAGAACAGGGTCTGCAAATGAACACTGAAGCTTTCTTT; cdr3_aa: CASSLEQGLQMNTEAFF
d_call: TRBD1; j_call: TRBJ2-3; v_call: TRBV15; clone_size: .; cdr3_nt: TGTGCCACCAGCAGAGGACAGGGAAGCACAGATACGCAGTATTTT; cdr3_aa: CATSRGQGSTDTQYF
d_call: .; j_call: TRBJ1-1; v_call: TRBV2; clone_size: many; cdr3_nt: TGTGCCAGCGTACGAGAGATGCAGGGGCCGGGAACTGAAGCTTTCTTT; cdr3_aa: CASVREMQGPGTEAFF
d_call: .; j_call: TRBJ2-3; v_call: TRBV2; clone_size: .; cdr3_nt: TGTGCCAGAAATGGGGCAGGCCAAACAGATACGCAGTATTTT; cdr3_aa: CARNGAGQTDTQYF
d_call: .; j_call: TRBJ2-5; v_call: TRBV4-1; clone_size: once; cdr3_nt: TGCGCCAGCAGCCAAGAACCAGGCCGGGAGACCCAGTACTTC; cdr3_aa: CASSQEPGRETQYF
d_call: TRBD2; j_call: TRBJ2-5; v_call: TRBV5-6; clone_size: .; cdr3_nt: TGTGCCAGCAGGACTAGCGGGAGGGCCGCGGAGACCCAGTACTTC; cdr3_aa: CASRTSGRAAETQYF
d_call: .; j_call: TRBJ1-1; v_call: TRBV6-5; clone_size: .; cdr3_nt: TGTGCCAGCAGTTACTTTCCGGGGGGGTTGGCCACTGAAGCTTTCTTT; cdr3_aa: CASSYFPGGLATEAFF
d_call: TRBD2; j_call: TRBJ2-7; v_call: TRBV13; clone_size: once; cdr3_nt: TGTGCCAGCAGCTCCCGCGGGAGGGCCTTCGAGCAGTACTTC; cdr3_aa: CASSSRGRAFEQYF
d_call: TRBD2; j_call: TRBJ2-5; v_call: TRBV5-6; clone_size: .; cdr3_nt: TGTGCCAGCAGCTTGGTACTAGCGGGAGAGCCTGTTGGAGAGACCCAGTACTTC; cdr3_aa: CASSLVLAGEPVGETQYF
d_call: TRBD2; j_call: TRBJ2-3; v_call: TRBV7-2; clone_size: few; cdr3_nt: TGTGCCAGCAGCTTAAGGGGGACTAGCGGGAGTAGGGATACGCAGTATTTT; cdr3_aa: CASSLRGTSGSRDTQYF
d_call: TRBD1; j_call: TRBJ1-5; v_call: TRBV7-2; clone_size: few; cdr3_nt: TGTGCCAGCAGCTTAGCGTTCGGGACAGGGAGTCAGCCCCAGCATTTT; cdr3_aa: CASSLAFGTGSQPQHF
d_call: .; j_call: TRBJ2-1; v_call: TRBV11-2; clone_size: .; cdr3_nt: TGTGCCAGCAGCTTAGCGGACTTACTGTTCTTC; cdr3_aa: CASSLADLLFF
d_call: .; j_call: TRBJ2-1; v_call: TRBV5-1; clone_size: .; cdr3_nt: TGCGCCAGCAGCTTGGCAGCAAACGAGCAGTTCTTC; cdr3_aa: CASSLAANEQFF
d_call: .; j_call: TRBJ2-5; v_call: TRBV7-2; clone_size: once; cdr3_nt: TGTGCCAGCAGCCCCCCGAGAGGAGGGGGGCAAGAGACCCAGTACTTC; cdr3_aa: CASSPPRGGGQETQYF